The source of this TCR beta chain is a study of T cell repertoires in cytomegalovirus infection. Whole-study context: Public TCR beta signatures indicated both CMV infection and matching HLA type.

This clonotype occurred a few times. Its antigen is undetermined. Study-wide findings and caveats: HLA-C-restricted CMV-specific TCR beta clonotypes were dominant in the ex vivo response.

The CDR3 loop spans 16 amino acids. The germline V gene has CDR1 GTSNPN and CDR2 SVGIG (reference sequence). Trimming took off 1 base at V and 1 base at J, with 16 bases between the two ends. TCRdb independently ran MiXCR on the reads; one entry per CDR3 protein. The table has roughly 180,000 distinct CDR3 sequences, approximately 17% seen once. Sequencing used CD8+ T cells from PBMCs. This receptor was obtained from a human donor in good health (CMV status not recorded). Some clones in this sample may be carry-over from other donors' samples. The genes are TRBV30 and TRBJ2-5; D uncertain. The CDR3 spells CAWSDLRISIQETQYF. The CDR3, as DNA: TGTGCCTGGAGTGATTTGAGGATAAGTATCCAAGAGACCCAGTACTTC.